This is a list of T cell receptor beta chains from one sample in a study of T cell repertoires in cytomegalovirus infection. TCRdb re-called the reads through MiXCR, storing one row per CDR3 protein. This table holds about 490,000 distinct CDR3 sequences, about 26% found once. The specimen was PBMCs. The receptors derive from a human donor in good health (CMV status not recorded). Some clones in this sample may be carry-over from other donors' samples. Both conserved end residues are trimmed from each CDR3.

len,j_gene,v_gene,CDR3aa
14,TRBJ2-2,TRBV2,ASRGGPGLAAGELF
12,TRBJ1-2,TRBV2,ASKTDITNYGYT
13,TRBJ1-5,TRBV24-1,ATLKGYPANQPQH
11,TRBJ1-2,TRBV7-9,ASSSGQNYGYT
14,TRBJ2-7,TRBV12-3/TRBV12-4,ASSFSTSGSRNEQY
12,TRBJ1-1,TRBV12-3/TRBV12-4,ASSLAGIDTEAF
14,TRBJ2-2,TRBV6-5,ASSSGQGGLSEGLF
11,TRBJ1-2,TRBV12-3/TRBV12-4,ASTLSDGYGYT
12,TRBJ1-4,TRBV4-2,ASSKTRRNEKLF
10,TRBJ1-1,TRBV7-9,ASSFYDTEAF
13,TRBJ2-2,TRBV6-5,ASSYGTGGTGELF
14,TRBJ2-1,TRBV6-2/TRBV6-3,ASSRLAGGSYNEQF
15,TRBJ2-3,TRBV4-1,ASSQDTRGGSTDTQY
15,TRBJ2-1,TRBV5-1,ASSPRRTSGSYNEQF
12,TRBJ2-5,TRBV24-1,ATSEPGGRETQY
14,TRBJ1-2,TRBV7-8,ASSLAGTGGDYGYT
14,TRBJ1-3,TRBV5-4,ASSSGQGESGNTIY
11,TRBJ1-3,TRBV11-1,ASSFSQGNTIY
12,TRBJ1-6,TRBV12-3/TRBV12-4,ASSPSGRDSPLH
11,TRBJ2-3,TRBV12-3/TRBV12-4,ASSFSGGDTQY
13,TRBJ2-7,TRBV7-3,ASSLSSGSLHEQY
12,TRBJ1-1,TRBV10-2,ASSDLGEGTEAF
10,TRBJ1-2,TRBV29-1,SAWTDNYGYT
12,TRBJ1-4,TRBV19,ASSTGTADEKLF
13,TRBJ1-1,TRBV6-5,ASSDPGFKNTEAF
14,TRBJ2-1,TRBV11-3,ASGSLRDRGGNEQF
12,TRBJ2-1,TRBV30,AWKLGGTYNEQF
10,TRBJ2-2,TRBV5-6,ASSPFFGELF
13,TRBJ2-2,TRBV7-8,ASSYISGSAGELF
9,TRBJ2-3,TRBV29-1,SVEQSDTQY
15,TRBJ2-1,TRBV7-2,ASSRDGGRAAYNEQF
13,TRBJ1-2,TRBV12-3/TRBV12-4,ASSVPGRGNYGYT
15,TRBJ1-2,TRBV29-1,SVERTGESLLGGGYT
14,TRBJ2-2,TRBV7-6,ASSSAGTGSAGELF
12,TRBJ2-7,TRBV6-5,ASSGKTPYYEQY
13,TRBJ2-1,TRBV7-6,ASSLGQVLVNEQF
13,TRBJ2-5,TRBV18,ASSPPPPGEETQY
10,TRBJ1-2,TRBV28,ASREGAYGYT
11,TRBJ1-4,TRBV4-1,ASRGLPNEKLF
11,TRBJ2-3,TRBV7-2,ASTSSTGDTQY
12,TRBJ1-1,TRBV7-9,ASSPTTGNTEAF
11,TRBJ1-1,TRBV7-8,ASSRPDYTEAF
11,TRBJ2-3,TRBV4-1,ASSQVSKDTQY
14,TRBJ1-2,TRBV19,ASNDAGGLRNYGYT
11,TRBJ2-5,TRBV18,ASSSQDSETQY
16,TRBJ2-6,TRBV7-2,ASSLGLAGASGANVLT
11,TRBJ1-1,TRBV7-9,ASSLTWNTEAF
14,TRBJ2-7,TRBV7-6,ASSLGLAGEDYEQY
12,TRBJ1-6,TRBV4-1,ASSRTGGDSPLH
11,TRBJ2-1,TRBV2,ASNGDRVNEQF
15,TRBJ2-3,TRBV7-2,ASSLGRGGGRTDTQY
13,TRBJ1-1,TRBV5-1,ASSQGSRANTEAF
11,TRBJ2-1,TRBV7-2,ASSRVGPWGQF
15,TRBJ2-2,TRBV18,ASSQRRLAANTGELF
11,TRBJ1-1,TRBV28,ASSLWQGAEAF
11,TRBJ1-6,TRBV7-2,ASSRDRGSPLH
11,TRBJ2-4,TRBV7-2,ASSLSDRSFLY
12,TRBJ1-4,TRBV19,ASSLGWVNGWLF
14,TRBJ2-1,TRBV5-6,ASSSPGTSRGNEQF